Listed here is a single TCR beta chain. The V end was cut by 3 bases, the J end by 4 bases, with 9 bases between. The CDR3 has 13 amino acids. Germline values: CDR1 SEHNR, CDR2 FQNEAQ (reference sequence). PCR employed 60 Vbeta and 13 Jbeta primers. Produced via immunoSEQ multiplex PCR; TCRdb's table is partial and in-frame only. The sample lists around 180,000 clones; 80% were seen once. This sample stems from a study of cytomegalovirus exposure and HLA in healthy donors. The V and J genes are TRBV7-9 and TRBJ1-2; no clear D. This receptor was taken from a man aged 35-49 years in good health and CMV-seronegative. The sample was PBMCs. The CDR3 region is CASSLGSSYGYTF. In DNA form, the CDR3 reads TGTGCCAGCAGCTTGGGCAGTTCCTATGGCTACACCTTC.